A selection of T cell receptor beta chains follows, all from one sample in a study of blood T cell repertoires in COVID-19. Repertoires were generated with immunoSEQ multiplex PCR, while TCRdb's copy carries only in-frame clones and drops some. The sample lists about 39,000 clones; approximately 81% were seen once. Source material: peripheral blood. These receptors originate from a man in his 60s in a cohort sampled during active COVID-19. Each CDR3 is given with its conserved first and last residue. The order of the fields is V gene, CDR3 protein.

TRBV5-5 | CASSLPGQGAGEQYF
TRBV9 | CASSVDASTRSGNTIYF
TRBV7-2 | CASSLAGRALEQYF
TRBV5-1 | CASNQGAGGETQYF
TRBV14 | CASSRGQGAVTGELFF
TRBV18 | CASSIDRANYGYTF
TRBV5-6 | CASSLRSGGRETQYF
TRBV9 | CASSVGGAGYGELFF
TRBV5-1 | CASSSEGHDSDTQYF
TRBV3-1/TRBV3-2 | CASSQGTTSYNEQFF
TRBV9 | CASNRQVHRETQYF
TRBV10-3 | CAISDRESPYNEQFF
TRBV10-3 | CAISEPGQGSYNEQFF
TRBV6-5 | CASRQKLMNTEAFF
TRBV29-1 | CSVDRGYYDGYTF
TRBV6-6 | CASSVDRANEKLFF
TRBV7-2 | CASSSWTSADTQYF
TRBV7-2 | CASSTRAGQGYEQYF
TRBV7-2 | CASSLGQGQETQYF
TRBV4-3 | CASSQGGGGYTF
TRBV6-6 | CASRLSGNEQFF
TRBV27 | CASSSSSSYEQYF
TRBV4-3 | CASSQDPAGGSSYEQYF
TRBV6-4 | CASSDNAGKNEKLFF
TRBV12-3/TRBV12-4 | CASAWRGYEQYF
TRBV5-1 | CASRPLTVRGNTGELFF
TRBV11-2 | CASSLGLLAGGCNEQFF
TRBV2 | CASSEALGGGTYEQYF